What follows are 3 T cell receptor beta chains derived from one specimen sequenced in a study of cytomegalovirus exposure and HLA in healthy donors. The PCR contained 60 Vbeta and 13 Jbeta primers. TCRdb keeps only in-frame clones here, not all; method: immunoSEQ multiplex PCR. This sample carries roughly 80,000 clones, 80% of them seen once, and the ten largest clones take about 1.1%. What was sequenced was PBMCs. The source is a male donor in good health and CMV-seronegative.

V gene TRBV11-2 combines with J gene TRBJ2-7; 11 nucleotides line up with TRBD2. There are 14 residues in the CDR3. V trimming: 5 bases; J trimming: 7 bases; junction bases outside the gene matches: 7. Germline V gene data show CDR1 as SGHAT and CDR2 as FQNNGV. The CDR3 here is CASSKTSGGVEQYF. The CDR3 bases are TGTGCCAGCAGCAAAACTAGCGGGGGAGTTGAGCAGTACTTC.

Only a few counts were recorded for this clone. The chain uses TRBV28 and TRBJ2-1; 10 nucleotides agree with TRBD2. This CDR3 spans 15 amino acids. Trimming removed 3 bases from V and 6 bases from J; junction bases left unmatched: 5. Per the germline V gene, CDR1 is MDHEN and CDR2 is SYDVKM. The CDR3 DNA reads as TGTGCCAGCAGTTTCCCCAGCGGGGGGGCCAATGAGCAGTTCTTC. It yields the protein CASSFPSGGANEQFF. The full variable domain, rest sourced from reference TRBV28 and TRBJ2-1, is DVKVTQSSRYLVKRTGEKVFLECVQDMDHENMFWYRQDPGLGLRLIYFSYDVKMKEKGDIPEGYSVSREKKERFSLILESASTNQTSMYLCASSFPSGGANEQFFGPGTRLTVL.

The genes are TRBV2 and TRBJ2-2; 10 bases agree with TRBD1. CDR3 size: 15 residues. J was trimmed by 6 bases and V by 8 bases; bases with no gene match: 9. Germline-derived CDR1 and CDR2 are SNHLY and FYNNEI. In nucleotides, the CDR3 is TGTGCCAGCGTACGGGACAGGGGTATATCCGGGGAGCTGTTTTTT. Translated: CASVRDRGISGELFF.